These T cell receptor beta chains were read from a single sample in a study of early stage breast cancer tumors. Sequencing used immunoSEQ multiplex PCR; TCRdb keeps in-frame clones, though not all of them. The sample yields around 30,000 clones, 72% seen once. Sample: blood. The receptors stem from a person aged 45-60 years with breast cancer. Both conserved end residues are part of each CDR3.

v_gene	j_gene	CDR3aa
TRBV7-5	TRBJ1-1	CASSSRVNTEAFF
TRBV19	TRBJ1-4	CASRPQGGAEKLFF
TRBV29-1	TRBJ1-2	CSVEGDSFSNYGYTF
TRBV5-1	TRBJ2-2	CASSKTSSTGELFF
TRBV11-1	TRBJ2-1	CASSLGPGLAGLIEQFF
TRBV7-9	TRBJ1-1	CASSLVSLNTEAFF
TRBV7-3	TRBJ2-7	CASSLAGGDRTEQYF
TRBV7-8	TRBJ2-7	CASSLPGSPYEQYF
TRBV18	TRBJ2-2	CALSASGTGELFF
TRBV11-2	TRBJ1-2	CASSSPGQEEPNYGYTF
TRBV10-2	TRBJ2-5	CASTSGRGRETQYF
TRBV5-1	TRBJ2-7	CASSLAGTASSYEQYF
TRBV10-3	TRBJ1-5	CAISVEGGQPQHF
TRBV5-6	TRBJ2-7	CASSSATSGSYEQYF
TRBV13	TRBJ2-4	CASSWRGAGRDRIQYF
TRBV2	TRBJ2-7	CASSYLPSYEQYF
TRBV12-5	TRBJ1-1	CASGFEQGTEAFF
TRBV4-3	TRBJ1-2	CASSQGVGNYGYTF
TRBV20-1	TRBJ2-1	CSALLAVEQFF
TRBV7-2	TRBJ2-1	CASSLSSGSRGEQFF
TRBV9	TRBJ1-1	CASSAPAQGEGDTEAFF
TRBV29-1	TRBJ2-7	CSVGEGFGVEQYF
TRBV5-8	TRBJ1-1	CASSLLTGTKAFF
TRBV7-2	TRBJ1-2	CASSLVGRGHPLYGYTF
TRBV11-2	TRBJ1-1	CASSFWVRETEAFF
TRBV27	TRBJ1-1	CASSLLGDEAFF
TRBV9	TRBJ2-1	CASSVAELVQNEQFF
TRBV6-5	TRBJ1-2	CASSWDGNYGYTF
TRBV4-2	TRBJ1-1	CASGLERGTEAFF
TRBV28	TRBJ2-1	CASSLYPDPPYNEQFF
TRBV18	TRBJ1-1	CASSPATGVGTEAFF
TRBV6-1	TRBJ2-1	CASSAYRGFSYNEQFF
TRBV5-1	TRBJ2-1	CASSLTSGPYNEQFF
TRBV19	TRBJ1-1	CASSIAMGGLDTEAFF
TRBV19	TRBJ2-1	CASRKGLAGRNKYNEQFF
TRBV14	TRBJ2-1	CASSQGLAPSEQFF
TRBV4-1	TRBJ1-3	CASSQEAPHVGNTIYF
TRBV7-6	TRBJ2-3	CASSPASGGAQYF
TRBV21-1	TRBJ1-2	CASSKGEGGYTF
TRBV5-1	TRBJ2-2	CASSARTGGTGELFF
TRBV9	TRBJ2-3	CASSVVGGTITDTQYF
TRBV9	TRBJ2-5	CASSVAVGAETQYF
TRBV21-1	TRBJ1-4	CASSTRGEKLFF
TRBV19	TRBJ2-3	CASSIPPGTDTQYF
TRBV4-3	TRBJ1-1	CASSQALTSNTEAFF
TRBV30	TRBJ2-1	CAWSGGGNEQFF
TRBV10-2	TRBJ1-2	CASSESAGSRGYTF
TRBV27	TRBJ2-7	CASSFLAGAYEQYF
TRBV7-2	TRBJ2-5	CASSSGTSGRETQYF
TRBV14	TRBJ2-1	CASSQLDSSYNEQFF
TRBV12-5	TRBJ2-1	CASGLFGGRAEDSYNEQFF
TRBV4-1	TRBJ2-7	CASSLGTSDYEQYF